This T cell receptor (beta chain) was sequenced during a study of blood T cell repertoires in COVID-19. Study background: Collection of acute and convalescent COVID-19 samples took place in the United States, Italy and Spain.

Per the original methods: The authors estimated nucleated cell counts from reference gene primer amplification. Method: immunoSEQ multiplex PCR; TCRdb's copy keeps in-frame clones and lacks some. V, J and clone size are taken as reported in that table, and D and trimming were inferred from the DNA itself. The repertoire includes around 150,000 clones, about 74% of them detected once, and roughly 8% sits in the top ten. CDR1 and CDR2 from the germline V gene are LGHDT and YNNKEL (reference sequence). V lost 7 bases to trimming and J lost 0 bases, with 14 bases between them. The CDR3 is made up of 15 amino acids.

Sequenced sample: peripheral blood. J is TRBJ2-3 and V is TRBV3-1 (or the pseudogene TRBV3-2); weak D call: TRBD2 (5 bases). This sequence originates from a man in his 60s with acute or convalescent COVID-19. The CDR3 reads CASTHYGKSTDTQYF. The DNA for the CDR3 is TGTGCCAGCACCCACTACGGGAAAAGCACAGATACGCAGTATTTT.